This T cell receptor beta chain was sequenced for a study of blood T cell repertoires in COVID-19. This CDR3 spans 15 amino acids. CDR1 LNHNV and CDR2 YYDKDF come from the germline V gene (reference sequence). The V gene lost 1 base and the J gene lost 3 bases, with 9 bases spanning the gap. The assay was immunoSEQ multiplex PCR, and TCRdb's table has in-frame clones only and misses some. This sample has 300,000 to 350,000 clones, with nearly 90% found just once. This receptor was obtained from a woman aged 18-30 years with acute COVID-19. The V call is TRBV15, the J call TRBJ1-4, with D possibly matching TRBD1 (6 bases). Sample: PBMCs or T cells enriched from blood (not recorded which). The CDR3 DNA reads TGTGCCACCAGCAGAGTACAGGGAGCTAATGAAAAACTGTTTTTT. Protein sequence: CATSRVQGANEKLFF.